These 17 T cell receptor beta chains came from one sample sequenced in a study of early T cells in non-severe SARS-CoV-2 infection. In TCRdb, the 5' RACE reads were re-called with MiXCR into one record per CDR3 protein. There are roughly 72,000 distinct CDR3 sequences in the sample; 9.5% to 15% occur only once, and roughly 2.5% lies in the top ten. Sequences were derived from whole blood, sampled at baseline. Receptors originate from an adult who was a healthcare worker with PCR-confirmed SARS-CoV-2 infection or an uninfected control (not recorded which).

This clonotype was counted ten times or more. The chain employs TRBV4-2 and TRBJ2-5; 8 nucleotides match TRBD2. Trimming removed 7 bases from V and 4 bases from J; junction bases left unmatched: 20. The CDR3 is 18 residues long. Germline V gene lookup returns CDR1 LGHNA and CDR2 YNFKEQ. The CDR3 is CASTSGQRGPTGGETQYF. CDR3 coding DNA: TGTGCCAGCACCTCCGGCCAGCGGGGGCCTACCGGGGGAGAGACCCAGTACTTC.

The chain employs TRBV6-6 and TRBJ2-7; D may be TRBD2 (6 bases). Germline V CDR1 and CDR2: MNHNY, SVGAGI (reference sequence). The CDR3 loop spans 15 amino acids. Trimming removed 5 bases from V and 5 bases from J, with 19 bases in between. In DNA form, the CDR3 reads TGTGCCAGCAGTAATGGAGGGGCCGGAGTTCACGAGCAGTACTTC. This encodes CASSNGGAGVHEQYF.

This clonotype was counted a few times. J is TRBJ2-2 and V is TRBV20-1; D gene uncertain. This CDR3 contains 12 residues. Germline CDR1 reads DFQATT; CDR2 reads SNEGSKA (reference sequence). The V gene lost 3 bases and the J gene lost 3 bases, with 5 bases spanning the gap. CDR3 residues: CSARMDTGELFF. The DNA of the CDR3 is TGCAGTGCTAGGATGGACACCGGGGAGCTGTTTTTT.

The V call is TRBV7-2, the J call TRBJ2-3; D not certain. The CDR3 consists of 14 residues. Germline values: CDR1 SGHTA, CDR2 FQGNSA. Trimming stripped 5 bases from V and 2 bases from J, with 11 bases between. The CDR3 coding sequence is TGTGCCAGCAGCCGTTTAGTTATCACAGATACGCAGTATTTT. Protein sequence: CASSRLVITDTQYF.

This clonotype occurred a few times. This chain links TRBV28 with TRBJ2-5; the D gene is possibly TRBD1 (6 bases). This CDR3 comprises 16 residues. Germline loops: CDR1 MDHEN, CDR2 SYDVKM. V was shortened by 5 bases and J by 9 bases, with 25 bases between the two germline ends. CDR3 in amino acids: CASSQKRGSTVGAQYF. The CDR3 coding sequence is TGTGCCAGCAGTCAAAAGAGGGGGTCTACAGTAGGGGCCCAGTACTTC.

This clonotype was counted many times. The V gene is TRBV20-1, the J gene TRBJ2-3, with D maybe TRBD1 (6 bases). This CDR3 has 13 amino acids. The germline V gene encodes CDR1 DFQATT and CDR2 SNEGSKA (reference sequence). V was shortened by 5 bases and J by 2 bases, with 11 bases between the two germline ends. This chain's CDR3 is CSAARGFTDTQYF. For the CDR3, the DNA is TGCAGTGCTGCCAGGGGATTCACAGATACGCAGTATTTT.

The chain couples TRBV12-3 or TRBV12-4 to TRBJ2-3; D might be TRBD2 (5 bases). The CDR3 runs to 14 residues. The V and J ends lost 6 bases and 4 bases respectively, with 14 bases between them. CDR3 sequence reads: CASRRDWRSDTQYF. For the CDR3, the DNA is TGTGCCAGCAGAAGGGATTGGAGGTCAGATACGCAGTATTTT.

In this sample, this clonotype turned up a few times. The chain employs TRBV12-3 or TRBV12-4 and TRBJ2-5; 12 nucleotides align to TRBD2. J gave up 5 bases and V 7 bases, and 8 bases lay outside the gene matches. CDR3 size: 15 residues. CDR3 region: CASIPSGGGRETQYF. The CDR3 coding sequence is TGTGCCAGCATCCCTAGCGGGGGGGGCCGGGAGACCCAGTACTTC.

This clonotype was counted ten times or more. V gene TRBV27 combines with J gene TRBJ1-5, with unresolved D. The CDR3 spans 16 residues. The V gene lost 5 bases and the J gene lost 2 bases, with 16 bases spanning the gap. CDR1 is MNHEY and CDR2 is SMNVEV in the germline V gene (reference sequence). Here the CDR3 DNA reads TGTGCCAGCAGTCCACTGACGCCAAGGGGCAATCAGCCCCAGCATTTT. Translated, it gives CASSPLTPRGNQPQHF.

There are many counts of this clonotype. CDR3 in amino acids: CSARAQSRSNTGELFF. CDR3 bases: TGCAGTGCTAGAGCTCAGTCTAGATCGAACACCGGGGAGCTGTTTTTT. The J gene is TRBJ2-2, the V gene TRBV20-1; D not resolved. CDR3 size: 16 residues. The germline CDR1 and CDR2 sequences are DFQATT and SNEGSKA (reference sequence). V was cut by 1 base and J by 0 bases, with 12 bases left in between.

This clonotype was seen repeatedly, ten times or more. One end of the junction varies from germline; a read error may be responsible. V gene TRBV7-8 combines with J gene TRBJ2-6; TRBD2 matches 8 bases. The CDR3 spans 17 residues. Germline CDR1 and CDR2: SGHVS and FQNEAQ. CDR3 in DNA: TGTGCCAGCAGCCTAGCGGGCGCTAGCTCTGGGGCCAACGTCCTGACTTTC. Its translation: CASSLAGASSGANVLTF.

The chain employs TRBV10-3 and TRBJ2-7, with D tentatively TRBD2 (5 bases). CDR1 and CDR2 (germline): ENHRY, SYGVKD. The CDR3 totals 13 residues. V was clipped by 6 bases and J by 4 bases, with 13 bases between them. This CDR3 is CAIRGGSAYEQYF. CDR3 in DNA: TGTGCCATCAGAGGCGGTAGCGCGTACGAGCAGTACTTC.

The V and J genes are TRBV20-1 and TRBJ2-3, with D maybe TRBD2 (6 bases). V lost 4 bases and J lost 6, with 11 bases in between. Germline loops: CDR1 DFQATT, CDR2 SNEGSKA (reference sequence). This CDR3 is built from 12 residues. CDR3 amino acids: CSAKLGGDTQYF. Written as DNA, the CDR3 is TGCAGTGCTAAGTTAGGAGGGGATACGCAGTATTTT.

The chain employs TRBV28 and TRBJ2-7; D remains unclear. Per germline, CDR1 MDHEN and CDR2 SYDVKM. The V and J ends lost 3 bases and 0 bases respectively, with 21 bases between them. The CDR3 length is 18 residues. The CDR3 loop is CASSFVASGQANSYEQYF. The CDR3, as DNA: TGTGCCAGCAGTTTTGTCGCTAGTGGGCAGGCGAACTCCTACGAGCAGTACTTC.

The chain links TRBV20-1 to TRBJ1-4; 8 nucleotides match TRBD1. The CDR3 length is 13 residues. Germline V gene lookup returns CDR1 DFQATT and CDR2 SNEGSKA (reference sequence). V lost 4 bases, J lost 6 bases, and 4 bases stayed unmatched. CDR3 coding DNA: TGCAGTGCTACAGGGGGCACGTATGAAAAACTGTTTTTT. Its translation: CSATGGTYEKLFF.

In the case of this clonotype: The junction shows a germline mismatch at one end, possibly a read error. This chain joins TRBV7-7 and TRBJ2-2, with 7 bases matching TRBD2. The CDR3 covers 15 residues. Germline CDR1 and CDR2: SSHAT and FNYEAQ (reference sequence). CDR3 sequence: CASSGTSVGTGELFF. For the CDR3, the DNA is TGTGCTAGCAGCGGCACTAGCGTAGGCACCGGGGAGCTGTTTTTT.

This clonotype has more than one count but fewer than ten. This chain connects TRBV28 to TRBJ1-1; D not resolved. This CDR3 is 12 amino acids long. Germline lookup yields CDR1 MDHEN and CDR2 SYDVKM. Deletions cut 6 bases from V and 5 bases from J, with 10 bases between. DNA of the CDR3: TGTGCCAGCAGCCCCGAAACGACTGAAGCTTTCTTT. It yields the protein CASSPETTEAFF.